Listed below are T cell receptor beta chains from one sample, sequenced in a study of blood T cells in healthy people across ages. TCRdb passed the 5' RACE reads through MiXCR, listing each CDR3 protein once. The sample has around 690,000 distinct CDR3 sequences; roughly 53% are singletons. Sequenced sample: blood. These receptors all come from a man between 60 and 75 years old in good health. The CDR3 runs from the conserved cysteine through the conserved F or W. Fields, in order: J gene, clone size, V gene, D gene, CDR3 protein, CDR3 DNA. The D gene is left open where the match is weak. Clone size is stated in some rows and not others, as once, few, many or a class when expanded.

TRBJ2-5	few	TRBV29-1	-	CSVDRSSEGGGETQYF	TGCAGCGTTGACAGAAGTTCGGAGGGGGGGGGAGAGACCCAGTACTTC
TRBJ2-1	-	TRBV11-2	TRBD1	CASSPVRGQKFF	TGTGCCAGCAGCCCCGTGAGGGGGCAGAAGTTCTTC
TRBJ2-7	-	TRBV4-2	TRBD1	CASKQGGNSYEQYF	TGTGCCAGCAAACAAGGGGGCAACTCCTACGAGCAGTACTTC
TRBJ1-2	-	TRBV24-1	TRBD1	CATSDADRDYGYTF	TGTGCCACCAGTGACGCGGACAGGGACTATGGCTACACCTTC
TRBJ2-7	-	TRBV7-9	TRBD2	CASSLPTSGVLYEQYF	TGTGCCAGCAGCCTACCGACTAGCGGGGTCCTCTACGAGCAGTACTTC
TRBJ1-1	-	TRBV6-1	-	CASSEVTGEAFF	TGTGCCAGCAGTGAAGTGACAGGTGAAGCTTTCTTT
TRBJ2-3	-	TRBV20-1	-	CSAPGGGHSDTQYF	TGCAGTGCCCCTGGTGGGGGGCACTCGGATACGCAGTATTTT
TRBJ1-6	few	TRBV28	TRBD1	CASTSGGSYNSPLHF	TGTGCCAGCACCTCAGGGGGCTCCTATAATTCACCCCTCCACTTT
TRBJ2-5	-	TRBV29-1	TRBD1	CSVSQGGTGVETQYF	TGCAGCGTTTCCCAAGGGGGGACAGGAGTTGAGACCCAGTACTTC
TRBJ2-3	-	TRBV5-1	-	CASSLDYQTSTDTQYF	TGCGCCAGCAGCTTGGACTACCAGACTAGCACAGATACGCAGTATTTT
TRBJ2-5	-	TRBV5-6	-	CTGSFDWSQETQYF	TGTACCGGCAGCTTCGACTGGAGCCAAGAGACCCAGTACTTC